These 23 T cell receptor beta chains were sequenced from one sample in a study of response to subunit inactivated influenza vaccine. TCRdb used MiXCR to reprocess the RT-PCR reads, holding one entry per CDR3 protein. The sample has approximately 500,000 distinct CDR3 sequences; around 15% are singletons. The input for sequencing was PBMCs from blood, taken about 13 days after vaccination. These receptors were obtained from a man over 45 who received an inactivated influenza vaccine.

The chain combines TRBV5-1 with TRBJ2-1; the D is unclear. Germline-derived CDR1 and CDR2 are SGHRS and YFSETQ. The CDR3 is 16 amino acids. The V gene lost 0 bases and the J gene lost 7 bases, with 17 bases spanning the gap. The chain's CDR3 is CASSLEVYRPGNEQFF. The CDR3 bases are TGCGCCAGCAGCTTGGAAGTCTACCGGCCTGGAAATGAGCAGTTCTTC.

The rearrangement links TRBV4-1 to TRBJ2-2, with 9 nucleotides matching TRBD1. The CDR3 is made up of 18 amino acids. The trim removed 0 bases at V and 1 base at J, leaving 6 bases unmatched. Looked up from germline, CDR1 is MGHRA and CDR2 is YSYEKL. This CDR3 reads CASSQDPGQGRNTGELFF. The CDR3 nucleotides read TGCGCCAGCAGCCAAGATCCGGGACAGGGAAGGAACACCGGGGAGCTGTTTTTT.

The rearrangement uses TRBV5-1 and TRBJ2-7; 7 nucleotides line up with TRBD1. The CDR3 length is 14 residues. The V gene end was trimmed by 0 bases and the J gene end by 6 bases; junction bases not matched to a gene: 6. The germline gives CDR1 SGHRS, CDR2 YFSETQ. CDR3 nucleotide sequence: TGCGCCAGCAGCTTGGGACAGGGTCGCCCCGAGCAGTACTTC. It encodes CASSLGQGRPEQYF.

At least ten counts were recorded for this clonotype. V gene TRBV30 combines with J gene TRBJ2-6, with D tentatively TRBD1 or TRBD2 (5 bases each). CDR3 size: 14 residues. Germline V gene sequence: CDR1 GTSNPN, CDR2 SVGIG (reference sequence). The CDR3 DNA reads TGTGGGGGGTCGCCCTCCTCTGGGGCCAACGTCCTGACTTTC. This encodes CGGSPSSGANVLTF.

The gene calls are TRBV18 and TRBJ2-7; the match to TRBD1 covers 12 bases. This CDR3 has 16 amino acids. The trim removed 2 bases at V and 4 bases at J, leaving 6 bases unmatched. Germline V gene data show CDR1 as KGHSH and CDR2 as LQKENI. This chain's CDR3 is CASSPSGTGGYYEQYF. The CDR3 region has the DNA TGTGCCAGCTCACCATCAGGGACAGGGGGCTATTACGAGCAGTACTTC.

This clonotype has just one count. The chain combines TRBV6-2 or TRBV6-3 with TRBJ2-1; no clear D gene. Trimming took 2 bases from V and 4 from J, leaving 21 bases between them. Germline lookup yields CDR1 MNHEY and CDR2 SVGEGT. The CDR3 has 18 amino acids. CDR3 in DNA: TGTGCCAGCAGTTACCCTTTACGAGGTGGGGATCCTTACAATGAGCAGTTCTTC. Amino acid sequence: CASSYPLRGGDPYNEQFF.

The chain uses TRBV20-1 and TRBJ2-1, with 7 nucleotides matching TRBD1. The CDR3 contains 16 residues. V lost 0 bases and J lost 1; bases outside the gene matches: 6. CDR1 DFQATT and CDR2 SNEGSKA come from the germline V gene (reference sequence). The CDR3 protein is CSARDRRGQSYNEQFF. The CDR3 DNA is TGCAGTGCTAGAGATCGCAGGGGACAGTCCTACAATGAGCAGTTCTTC.

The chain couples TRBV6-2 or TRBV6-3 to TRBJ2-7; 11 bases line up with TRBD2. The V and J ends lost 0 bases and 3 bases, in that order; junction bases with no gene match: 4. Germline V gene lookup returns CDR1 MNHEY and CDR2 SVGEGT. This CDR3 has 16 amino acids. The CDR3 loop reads CASSYSGTSGDYEQYF. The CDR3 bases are TGTGCCAGCAGTTACTCCGGGACTAGCGGAGACTACGAGCAGTACTTC.

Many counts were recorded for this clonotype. CDR3 in amino acids: CASRQGAGNQPQHF. CDR3 nucleotides: TGCGCCAGCAGACAGGGGGCAGGCAATCAGCCCCAGCATTTT. This chain joins TRBV10-2 and TRBJ1-5; 9 nucleotides line up with TRBD1. Germline assignment: CDR1 WSHSY and CDR2 SAAADI. The CDR3 length is 14 residues. The ends lost 6 bases at V and 2 bases at J; junction bases unmatched: 2.

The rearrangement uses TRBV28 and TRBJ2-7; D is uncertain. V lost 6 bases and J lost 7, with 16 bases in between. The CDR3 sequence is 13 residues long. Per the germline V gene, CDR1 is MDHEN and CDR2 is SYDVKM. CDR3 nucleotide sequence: TGTGCCAGCAGGGGTTGGTCCACGGGTGAGCAGTACTTC. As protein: CASRGWSTGEQYF.

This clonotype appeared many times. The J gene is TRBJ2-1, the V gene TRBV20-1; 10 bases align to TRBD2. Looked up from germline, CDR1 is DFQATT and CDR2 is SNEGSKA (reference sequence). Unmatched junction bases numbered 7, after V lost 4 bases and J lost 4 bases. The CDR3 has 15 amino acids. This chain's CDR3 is CSAKGPGLAYNEQFF. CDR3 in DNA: TGCAGTGCTAAAGGACCGGGACTAGCGTACAATGAGCAGTTCTTC.

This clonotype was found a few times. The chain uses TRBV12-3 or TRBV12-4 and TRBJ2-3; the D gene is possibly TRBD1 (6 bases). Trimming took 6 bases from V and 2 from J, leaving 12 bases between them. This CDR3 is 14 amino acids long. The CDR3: CASRRGSTTDTQYF. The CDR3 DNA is TGTGCCAGCAGAAGGGGGTCGACCACAGATACGCAGTATTTT.

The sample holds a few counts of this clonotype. The CDR3, as DNA: TGTGCCAGCAGTATACCGACAGGTAGCTCCTACAATGAGCAGTTCTTC. Translation gives CASSIPTGSSYNEQFF. V usage is TRBV28 and J usage is TRBJ2-1; perhaps TRBD1 as D (6 bases). This CDR3 contains 16 residues. V was pared by 5 bases and J by 0 bases, with 14 bases between. Looked up from germline, CDR1 is MDHEN and CDR2 is SYDVKM.

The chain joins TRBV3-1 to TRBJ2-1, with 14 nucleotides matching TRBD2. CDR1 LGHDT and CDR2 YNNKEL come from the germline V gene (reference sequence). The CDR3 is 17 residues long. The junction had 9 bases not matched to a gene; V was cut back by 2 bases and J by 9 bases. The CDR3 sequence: CASSQPRLAGGPSEQFF. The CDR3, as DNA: TGTGCCAGCAGCCAACCCCGACTAGCGGGAGGGCCCAGTGAGCAGTTCTTC.

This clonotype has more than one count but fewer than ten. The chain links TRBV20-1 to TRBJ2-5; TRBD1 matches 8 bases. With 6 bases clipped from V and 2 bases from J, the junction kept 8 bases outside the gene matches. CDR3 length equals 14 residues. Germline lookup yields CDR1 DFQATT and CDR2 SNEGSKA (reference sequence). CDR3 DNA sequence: TGCAGTGCCAAGCGGAGGGACAGGCAAGAGACCCAGTACTTC. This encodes CSAKRRDRQETQYF.

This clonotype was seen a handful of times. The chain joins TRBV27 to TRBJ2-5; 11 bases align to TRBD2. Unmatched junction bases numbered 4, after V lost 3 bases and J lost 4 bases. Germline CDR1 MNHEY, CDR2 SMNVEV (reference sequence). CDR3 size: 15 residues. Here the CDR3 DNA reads TGTGCCAGCAGTTTGGGTAGCGGGAGGGGAGAGACCCAGTACTTC. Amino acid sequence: CASSLGSGRGETQYF.

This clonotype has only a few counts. This CDR3 is CASSPESRRLGYTF. In DNA form, the CDR3 reads TGTGCCAGCAGCCCCGAGAGCAGGCGACTTGGCTACACCTTC. This chain uses TRBV13 with TRBJ1-2; D unresolved. V was cut by 5 bases and J by 7 bases, with 17 bases left in between. Germline CDR1 reads PRHDT; CDR2 reads FYEKMQ (reference sequence). CDR3 length equals 14 residues.

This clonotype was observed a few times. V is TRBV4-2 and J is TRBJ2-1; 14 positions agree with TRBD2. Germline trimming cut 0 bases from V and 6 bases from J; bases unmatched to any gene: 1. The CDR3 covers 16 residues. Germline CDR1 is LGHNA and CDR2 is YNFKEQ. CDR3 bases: TGTGCCAGCAGCCAAGATGGACTAGCGGGAGGCAATGAGCAGTTCTTC. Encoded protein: CASSQDGLAGGNEQFF.

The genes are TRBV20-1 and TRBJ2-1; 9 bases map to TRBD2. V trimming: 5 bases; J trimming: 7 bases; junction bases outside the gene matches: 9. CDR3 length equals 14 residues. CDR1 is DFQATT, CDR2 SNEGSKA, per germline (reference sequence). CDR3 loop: CSASWREGRNEQFF. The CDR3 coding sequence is TGCAGTGCTTCTTGGCGGGAGGGCCGTAATGAGCAGTTCTTC.

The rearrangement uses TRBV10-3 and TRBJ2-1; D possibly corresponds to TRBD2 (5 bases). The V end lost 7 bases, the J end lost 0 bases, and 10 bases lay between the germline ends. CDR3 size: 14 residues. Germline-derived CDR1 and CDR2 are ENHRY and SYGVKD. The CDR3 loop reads CAITYSDSYNEQFF. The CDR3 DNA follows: TGTGCCATCACCTATAGCGACTCCTACAATGAGCAGTTCTTC.

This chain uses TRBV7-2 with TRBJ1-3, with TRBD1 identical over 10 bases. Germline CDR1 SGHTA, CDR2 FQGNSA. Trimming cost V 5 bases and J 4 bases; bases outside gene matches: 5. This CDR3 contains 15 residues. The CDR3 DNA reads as TGTGCCAGCAGCCCGGGACAGGGGAAAGGAAACACCATATATTTT. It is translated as CASSPGQGKGNTIYF.

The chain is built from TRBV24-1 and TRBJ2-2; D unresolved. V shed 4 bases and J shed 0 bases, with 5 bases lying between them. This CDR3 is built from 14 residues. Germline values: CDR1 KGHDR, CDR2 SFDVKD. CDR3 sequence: CATSETANTGELFF. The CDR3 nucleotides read TGTGCCACCAGTGAGACTGCGAACACCGGGGAGCTGTTTTTT.

CDR3 bases: TGTGCCAGCAGCTTAGCACAGGCTGGTGATACGCAGTATTTT. The encoded protein is CASSLAQAGDTQYF. The rearrangement joins TRBV7-9 to TRBJ2-3, with D perhaps TRBD1 (5 bases). The CDR3 covers 14 residues. Trimming took 0 bases from V and 6 from J, leaving 10 bases between them. Germline V gives CDR1 SEHNR, CDR2 FQNEAQ (reference sequence).